This TCR beta chain was profiled in a study of blood T cell repertoires in COVID-19. Across the whole study: The samples span acute and convalescent COVID-19 from the United States, Italy and Spain. In each case, the material was cDNA or gDNA derived from T cells, B-cell-depleted T cells, or PBMCs.

J gave up 11 bases and V 5 bases, and 5 bases lay outside the gene matches. CDR1 and CDR2 from the germline V gene are MDHEN and SYDVKM. The length of the CDR3 is 11 residues. Original handling: Amplification from reference gene primers served as the basis for estimated nucleated cell counts. Using immunoSEQ multiplex PCR, the repertoire was profiled, and TCRdb retains in-frame clones only, with some absent. V, J and clone size were drawn from that table, and D and trimming were deduced from the DNA. The data contain roughly 59,000 clones, around 73% of them singletons. The clonotype comes from an elderly man with acute or convalescent COVID-19. Sequencing was done on a sample of peripheral blood. The J gene is TRBJ1-1, the V gene TRBV28; TRBD1 agrees at 7 bases. The CDR3 coding sequence is TGTGCCAGCAGTAGACAGGGTCTGGCTTTCTTT. Its translation is CASSRQGLAFF.